Following are 19 T cell receptor beta chains from one sample sequenced in a study of blood T cell repertoires in COVID-19. TCRdb keeps only in-frame clones here, not all; method: immunoSEQ multiplex PCR. The data hold some 210,000 clones, with about 89% observed a single time. Sequencing was carried out using peripheral blood. Receptors were obtained from a man in his 60s who had recovered from COVID-19.

V and J are TRBV19 and TRBJ1-1, with D unresolved. The CDR3 totals 11 residues. The germline V and J ends were trimmed by 1 base and 11 bases, with 8 bases remaining between them. Germline V lookup: CDR1 LNHDA, CDR2 SQIVND (reference sequence). CDR3 coding DNA: TGTGCCAGTAGTATAGGTATCGGGGCTTTCTTT. Translating it yields CASSIGIGAFF. The whole variable domain, remainder taken from reference TRBV19 and TRBJ1-1, is DGGITQSPKYLFRKEGQNVTLSCEQNLNHDAMYWYRQDPGQGLRLIYYSQIVNDFQKGDIAEGYSVSREKKESFPLTVTSAQKNPTAFYLCASSIGIGAFFGQGTRLTVV.

V is TRBV6-2 or TRBV6-3 and J is TRBJ1-1; D gene uncertain. The CDR3 runs to 15 residues. Trimming took 7 bases from V and 1 from J, leaving 16 bases between them. Germline lookup yields CDR1 MNHEY and CDR2 SVGEGT. The CDR3 region is CASTPLSAGNTEAFF. In DNA, the CDR3 is TGTGCCAGCACCCCCTTATCAGCGGGGAACACTGAAGCTTTCTTT.

V and J are TRBV9 and TRBJ2-3; tentative D call: TRBD1 (6 bases). Germline-derived CDR1 and CDR2 are SGDLS and YYNGEE. The CDR3 loop spans 13 amino acids. Trimming cost V 4 bases and J 4 bases, with 10 bases left between them. The CDR3 DNA sequence: TGTGCCAGCAGCCAGGGGCCTCCAGATACGCAGTATTTT. It is translated as CASSQGPPDTQYF. Complete variable domain (other parts from reference TRBV9 and TRBJ2-3): DSGVTQTPKHLITATGQRVTLRCSPRSGDLSVYWYQQSLDQGLQFLIQYYNGEERAKGNILERFSAQQFPDLHSELNLSSLELGDSALYFCASSQGPPDTQYFGPGTRLTVL.

CDR3 in amino acids: CASSVAINNEQFF. CDR3 DNA sequence: TGTGCCAGCAGCGTAGCTATAAACAATGAGCAGTTCTTC. The chain couples TRBV5-4 to TRBJ2-1; D ambiguous. V lost 4 bases to trimming and J lost 5 bases, with 10 bases between them. CDR1 and CDR2 (germline): SGHNT, YYREEE (reference sequence). The length of the CDR3 is 13 residues.

The J gene is TRBJ1-4, the V gene TRBV19; 8 bases are shared with TRBD1. V gave up 6 bases and J gave up 7 bases; unmatched junction bases: 4. Germline V lookup: CDR1 LNHDA, CDR2 SQIVND (reference sequence). The CDR3 spans 13 residues. The CDR3 DNA reads as TGTGCCAGTAGGCGGGACAGGTTTGAAAAACTGTTTTTT. This gives the protein CASRRDRFEKLFF.

The chain combines TRBV5-1 with TRBJ2-1; 9 bases fit TRBD2. J was trimmed by 8 bases and V by 7 bases; bases with no gene match: 16. CDR3 size: 16 residues. Germline V lookup: CDR1 SGHRS, CDR2 YFSETQ. The CDR3 DNA follows: TGCGCCAGCTCCAAAATGGCGGGAGGGCCTTTGGATGAGCAGTTCTTC. The encoded protein is CASSKMAGGPLDEQFF.

The rearrangement links TRBV24-1 to TRBJ1-3; 8 nucleotides agree with TRBD1. CDR3 size: 15 residues. Germline CDR1 and CDR2: KGHDR and SFDVKD. V was pared by 4 bases and J by 2 bases, with 3 bases of the junction left unmatched. CDR3 residues: CATSDGQGAGNTIYF. DNA of the CDR3: TGTGCCACCAGTGACGGACAGGGCGCTGGAAACACCATATATTTT.

Turning to this clone: This same CDR3 is encoded by further DNA sequences in the sample. This chain uses TRBV5-1 with TRBJ1-5; TRBD1 agrees at 7 bases. The germline V gene encodes CDR1 SGHRS and CDR2 YFSETQ. V lost 2 bases to trimming and J lost 4 bases; unmatched junction nucleotides: 3. The CDR3 is made up of 14 amino acids. The CDR3 spells CASSLGTANQPQHF. In nucleotides, the CDR3 is TGCGCCAGCAGCTTAGGGACAGCTAATCAGCCCCAGCATTTT.

The chain carries TRBV9 and TRBJ1-3; the D gene is possibly TRBD1 (5 bases). This CDR3 region has 15 residues. The germline gives CDR1 SGDLS, CDR2 YYNGEE. V was shortened by 4 bases and J by 0 bases, with 11 bases between the two germline ends. DNA for the CDR3: TGTGCCAGCAGCCCTCCGACAGCCTCTGGAAACACCATATATTTT. It translates to CASSPPTASGNTIYF.

The chain links TRBV19 to TRBJ1-2, with 7 bases matching TRBD1. The CDR3 extends over 15 amino acids. V dropped 4 bases and J dropped 0; count of bases not matched to a gene: 5. CDR1 and CDR2 (germline): LNHDA, SQIVND (reference sequence). The CDR3 reads CASSNHRGTNYGYTF. The DNA of the CDR3 is TGTGCCAGTAGTAATCACAGGGGAACTAACTATGGCTACACCTTC.

This chain's CDR3 is CASRRDNSPLHF. The DNA of the CDR3 is TGTGCCAGTAGACGGGACAACTCACCCCTCCACTTT. This rearrangement joins TRBV19 to TRBJ1-6; D possibly corresponds to TRBD1 (6 bases). This CDR3 is 12 amino acids long. Germline V gives CDR1 LNHDA, CDR2 SQIVND (reference sequence). Trimming took off 6 bases at V and 10 bases at J, with 10 bases between the two ends.

The chain couples TRBV6-5 to TRBJ2-2; 10 bases are a match to TRBD1. The junction had 1 base not matched to a gene; V was cut back by 6 bases and J by 3 bases. The CDR3 sequence is 14 residues long. Germline CDR1 is MNHEY and CDR2 is SVGAGI. CDR3 nucleotides: TGTGCCAGCAGAGGGACAGGGGACACCGGGGAGCTGTTTTTT. It codes for CASRGTGDTGELFF.

The chain links TRBV7-9 to TRBJ1-1; possibly TRBD1 for D (5 bases). Trimming took 1 base from V and 4 from J, leaving 13 bases between them. Germline loops: CDR1 SEHNR, CDR2 FQNEAQ (reference sequence). The CDR3 sequence is 15 residues long. The CDR3 reads CASSLGGGLITEAFF. CDR3 coding DNA: TGTGCCAGCAGCTTAGGCGGGGGATTGATCACTGAAGCTTTCTTT.

This chain connects TRBV5-6 to TRBJ1-5; TRBD1 agrees at 7 bases. This CDR3 spans 14 amino acids. Per the germline V gene, CDR1 is SGHDT and CDR2 is YYEEEE. J lost 7 bases, V lost 4 bases, and 8 bases had no gene match. The CDR3 sequence: CASSPRGSGQPQHF. In DNA form, the CDR3 reads TGTGCCAGCAGCCCCAGGGGGAGTGGCCAGCCCCAGCATTTT.

This chain connects TRBV3-1 (or the pseudogene TRBV3-2) to TRBJ2-7; 7 positions match TRBD2. Germline CDR1 LGHDT, CDR2 YNNKEL (reference sequence). Trimming cost V 0 bases and J 4 bases; bases outside gene matches: 6. CDR3 length: 15 residues. The CDR3 loop is CASSQDWRETYEQYF. The CDR3 DNA is TGTGCCAGCAGCCAAGATTGGCGGGAGACTTACGAGCAGTACTTC.

This sequence joins TRBV5-1 and TRBJ2-2, with 10 bases aligning to TRBD1. This CDR3 spans 17 amino acids. The V segment lost 0 bases and the J segment 5 bases; nucleotides outside the gene matches: 7. CDR1 is SGHRS and CDR2 is YFSETQ in the germline V gene. The CDR3 reads CASSLAVGQGDTGELFF. The CDR3 DNA follows: TGCGCCAGCAGCTTGGCCGTAGGACAGGGGGATACCGGGGAGCTGTTTTTT.

CDR3 nucleotides: TGTGCCAGCACCCAATCGACAGGCTCTACTGGGGCCAACGTCCTGACTTTC. It codes for CASTQSTGSTGANVLTF. The V and J genes are TRBV7-3 and TRBJ2-6; D perhaps matches TRBD1 (6 bases). This CDR3 region has 17 residues. Germline V lookup: CDR1 SGHTA, CDR2 FQGTGA. Trimming removed 7 bases at V and 2 bases at J, with 18 bases between.

The chain joins TRBV5-5 to TRBJ2-7; D call uncertain. CDR1 SGHKS and CDR2 YYEKEE come from the germline V gene (reference sequence). The CDR3 has 14 amino acids. With 4 bases removed from V and 2 bases from J, the gap between germline ends came to 13 bases. In nucleotides, the CDR3 is TGTGCCAGCAGCCACCTGACGGGTACCTACGAGCAGTACTTC. It is translated as CASSHLTGTYEQYF. The full variable domain, completed using reference TRBV5-5 and TRBJ2-7, is DAGVTQSPTHLIKTRGQQVTLRCSPISGHKSVSWYQQVLGQGPQFIFQYYEKEERGRGNFPDRFSARQFPNYSSELNVNALLLGDSALYLCASSHLTGTYEQYFGPGTRLTVT.

The chain is built from TRBV20-1 and TRBJ2-5; D is undetermined. V was shortened by 6 bases and J by 2 bases, with 7 bases between the two germline ends. The CDR3 extends over 11 amino acids. Germline assignment: CDR1 DFQATT and CDR2 SNEGSKA (reference sequence). In DNA, the CDR3 is TGCAGTGCCGCACGGCAAGAGACCCAGTACTTC. Translating gives CSAARQETQYF.